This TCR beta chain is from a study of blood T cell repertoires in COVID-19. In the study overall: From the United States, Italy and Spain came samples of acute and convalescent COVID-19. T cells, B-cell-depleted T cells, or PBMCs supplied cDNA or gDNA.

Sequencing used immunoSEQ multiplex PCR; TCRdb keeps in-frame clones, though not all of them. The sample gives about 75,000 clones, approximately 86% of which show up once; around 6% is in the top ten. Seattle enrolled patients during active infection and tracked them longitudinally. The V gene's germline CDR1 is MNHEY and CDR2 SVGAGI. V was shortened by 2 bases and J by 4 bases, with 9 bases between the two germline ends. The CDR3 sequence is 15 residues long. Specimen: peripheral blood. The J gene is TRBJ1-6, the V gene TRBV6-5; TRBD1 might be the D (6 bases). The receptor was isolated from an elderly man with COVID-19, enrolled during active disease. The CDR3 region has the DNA TGTGCCAGCAGTTACGGGGGACATTATAATTCACCCCTCCACTTT. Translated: CASSYGGHYNSPLHF.